The clone carrying this TCR beta chain was detected many times. Its antigen is unidentified. Quantitative 5'-RACE with molecular barcodes was used to make the TCR beta libraries. One entry per CDR3 protein, called by TCRdb with MiXCR from the 5' RACE reads. Here the sample spans some 250,000 distinct CDR3 sequences, 8.6% being singletons. The CDR3 has 14 residues. V shed 5 bases, J shed 4 bases, and the junction held 4 bases outside the gene matches. The V gene's germline CDR1 is SGHTA and CDR2 FQGNSA. The data were taken from a study of CD8 T cells in ankylosing spondylitis. Study observations and caveats: There was reportedly significant enrichment of clones that were disease-linked in matched ankylosing spondylitis synovial fluid.

The sample consisted of blood, either unsorted or a sorted T cell fraction (not recorded which). The J gene is TRBJ2-7, the V gene TRBV7-2, with 11 bases identical to TRBD2. The receptor comes from a male donor with ankylosing spondylitis or in good health (not recorded which). The CDR3 is CASSTTSGVYEQYF. The CDR3 DNA follows: TGTGCCAGCAGCACGACTAGCGGGGTTTACGAGCAGTACTTC.